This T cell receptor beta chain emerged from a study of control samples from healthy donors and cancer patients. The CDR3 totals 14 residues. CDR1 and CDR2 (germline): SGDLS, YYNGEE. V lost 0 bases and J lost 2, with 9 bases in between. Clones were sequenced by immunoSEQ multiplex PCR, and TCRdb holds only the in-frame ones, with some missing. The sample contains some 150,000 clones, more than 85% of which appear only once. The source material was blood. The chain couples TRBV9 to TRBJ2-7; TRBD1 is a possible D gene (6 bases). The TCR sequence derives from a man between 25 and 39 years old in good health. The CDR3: CASSVEDRTYEQYF. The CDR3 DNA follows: TGTGCCAGCAGCGTAGAGGACAGAACCTACGAGCAGTACTTC.